These 22 T cell receptor beta chains originate from one sample sequenced in a study of T cell repertoires in cytomegalovirus infection. TCRdb re-called the reads through MiXCR, storing one row per CDR3 protein. The repertoire consists of 50,000 or so distinct CDR3 sequences, with about 19% occurring once and the leading ten covering 53%. These receptors lack a known antigen. This specimen was CD8+ T cells from cultured PBMCs, taken from culture after CMV antigen stimulation. Receptors were obtained from a human donor in good health (CMV status not recorded). Some clones in this sample may be carry-over from other donors' samples.

This clonotype appeared a few times. The gene calls are TRBV13 and TRBJ2-2, with 13 bases that match TRBD2. The CDR3 is 16 residues long. Germline V gives CDR1 PRHDT, CDR2 FYEKMQ (reference sequence). The V segment lost 5 bases and the J segment 7 bases; nucleotides outside the gene matches: 7. CDR3 sequence reads: CASSAGLAGASGELFF. DNA of the CDR3: TGTGCCAGCAGCGCCGGACTAGCGGGAGCGAGCGGGGAGCTGTTTTTT.

As to this clonotype: One junction end does not reproduce the germline sequence, and a read error may be involved. This chain joins TRBV27 and TRBJ2-7, with a possible D match to TRBD2 (6 bases). This CDR3 comprises 14 residues. CDR1 MNHEY and CDR2 SMNVEV come from the germline V gene (reference sequence). CDR3 nucleotides: TGTCCCAGCCTTTTCCAGGGTAGCGGCTACGAGCAGTACTTC. Protein sequence: CPSLFQGSGYEQYF.

This clonotype has at least ten counts. The chain links TRBV12-3 or TRBV12-4 to TRBJ1-1; 7 bases fit TRBD1. Losses at the gene ends were 5 bases for V and 4 bases for J; bases not matched to a gene: 7. This CDR3 comprises 14 residues. CDR3 bases: TGTGCCAGCAGTGCCGCAGGGGGAGGCACTGAAGCTTTCTTT. Encoded protein: CASSAAGGGTEAFF.

This clonotype was observed at least ten times. V and J are TRBV27 and TRBJ1-1; D not certain. The germline V gene has CDR1 MNHEY and CDR2 SMNVEV (reference sequence). Trimming shortened V by 0 bases and J by 6 bases, and 8 bases separated the two germline ends. The CDR3 length is 13 residues. The CDR3 loop reads CASSLSGTSEAFF. As DNA, the CDR3 is TGTGCCAGCAGTTTATCGGGCACGTCTGAAGCTTTCTTT.

Many counts were recorded for this clonotype. The V call is TRBV2, the J call TRBJ1-4, with D hard to call. Germline V gene sequence: CDR1 SNHLY, CDR2 FYNNEI. V was pared by 6 bases and J by 4 bases, with 9 bases between. The CDR3 runs 13 residues. CDR3 nucleotides: TGTGCCAGCAGGGACGGGAATAATGAAAAACTGTTTTTT. This translates into CASRDGNNEKLFF. The full variable domain, rest sourced from reference TRBV2 and TRBJ1-4, is EPEVTQTPSHQVTQMGQEVILRCVPISNHLYFYWYRQILGQKVEFLVSFYNNEISEKSEIFDDQFSVERPDGSNFTLKIRSTKLEDSAMYFCASRDGNNEKLFFGSGTQLSVL.

The table lists this clonotype with many counts. The chain is built from TRBV20-1 and TRBJ1-4, with 7 bases aligning to TRBD1. The CDR3 is made up of 16 amino acids. Germline CDR1 and CDR2: DFQATT and SNEGSKA (reference sequence). J lost 4 bases, V lost 1 base, and 9 bases had no gene match. The CDR3 DNA is TGCAGTGCTAGAGGAGGGTTTGGGGACAGTAATGAAAAACTGTTTTTT. It is translated as CSARGGFGDSNEKLFF.

This clonotype was observed many times. The rearrangement uses TRBV7-9 and TRBJ2-7; D perhaps matches TRBD1 (6 bases). V was clipped by 4 bases and J by 2 bases, with 12 bases between them. Germline CDR1 is SEHNR and CDR2 is FQNEAQ (reference sequence). CDR3 length: 14 residues. The CDR3 DNA is TGTGCCAGCAGCTGGGAATCAGGGGCCTACGAGCAGTACTTC. Its protein is CASSWESGAYEQYF.

This clonotype has ten or more counts. The gene calls are TRBV7-2 and TRBJ1-5; D uncertain. This CDR3 contains 13 residues. Per the germline V gene, CDR1 is SGHTA and CDR2 is FQGNSA. Deletions cut 6 bases from V and 4 bases from J, with 10 bases between. Here the CDR3 reads CASSGSSNQPQHF. The CDR3 nucleotides are TGTGCCAGCAGTGGCAGTTCTAATCAGCCCCAGCATTTT.

This clonotype was recorded at least ten times. V and J are TRBV6-5 and TRBJ2-5; D is perhaps TRBD2 (6 bases). Trimming removed 6 bases from V and 3 bases from J, with 14 bases in between. Germline V gene lookup returns CDR1 MNHEY and CDR2 SVGAGI. This CDR3 region has 14 residues. The CDR3 coding sequence is TGTGCCAGCAGCTTGGGACTGGGGGAAGAGACCCAGTACTTC. Translation: CASSLGLGEETQYF.

The CDR3 loop reads CASSSWTTSPPDTQYF. CDR3 bases: TGTGCCAGCAGCTCCTGGACCACAAGCCCCCCAGATACGCAGTATTTT. This chain connects TRBV7-2 to TRBJ2-3; unclear D gene. This CDR3 spans 16 amino acids. The germline V and J ends were trimmed by 4 bases and 4 bases, with 18 bases remaining between them. From germline, CDR1 is SGHTA and CDR2 FQGNSA. Based on the CDR3 plus reference TRBV7-2 and TRBJ2-3, the full variable domain is GAGVSQSPSNKVTEKGKDVELRCDPISGHTALYWYRQSLGQGLEFLIYFQGNSAPDKSGLPSDRFSAERTGGSVSTLTIQRTQQEDSAVYLCASSSWTTSPPDTQYFGPGTRLTVL.

About this clonotype: A much larger clone sits a single nucleotide away, making a read error possible. V gene TRBV6-1 combines with J gene TRBJ1-5; no firm D call. The germline CDR1 and CDR2 sequences are MNHNS and SASEGT. This CDR3 comprises 13 residues. The CDR3 DNA follows: TGTACCAGCCGGTACGAGAGCAATCAGCCCCAGCATTTT. Its translation: CTSRYESNQPQHF.

This clonotype has at least ten counts. The chain is built from TRBV5-6 and TRBJ1-5; TRBD1 might be the D (5 bases). CDR1 and CDR2 from the germline V gene are SGHDT and YYEEEE. V was shortened by 0 bases and J by 0 bases, with 10 bases between the two germline ends. This CDR3 comprises 16 residues. The CDR3 DNA is TGTGCCAGCAGCTTGGCCGGGGGAAGTAGCAATCAGCCCCAGCATTTT. Residues: CASSLAGGSSNQPQHF.

This clonotype showed up many times. The chain is built from TRBV28 and TRBJ1-2, with D perhaps TRBD1 (6 bases). The CDR3 consists of 14 residues. Per germline, CDR1 MDHEN and CDR2 SYDVKM. V was clipped by 4 bases and J by 8 bases, with 17 bases between them. The CDR3, as DNA: TGTGCCAGCAGTTCTCCCTCAGGGGCGAGGGGCTACACCTTC. Its protein product is CASSSPSGARGYTF.

The chain is built from TRBV5-8 and TRBJ1-4; D gene uncertain. The ends were cut back, 4 bases at V and 0 bases at J, with 10 bases in the middle. CDR1 is SGHTS and CDR2 is YDEGEE in the germline V gene. The CDR3 length is 15 residues. The CDR3 region is CASSRTSATNEKLFF. The DNA of the CDR3 is TGTGCCAGCAGCCGGACGTCAGCAACTAATGAAAAACTGTTTTTT.

The table lists this clonotype with many counts. The chain has TRBV11-2 and TRBJ2-7; maybe TRBD2 (5 bases). Trimming cost V 0 bases and J 4 bases, with 7 bases left between them. CDR3 length equals 13 residues. Germline V gene sequence: CDR1 SGHAT, CDR2 FQNNGV. The CDR3 sequence: CASSLEGDYEQYF. In nucleotides, the CDR3 is TGTGCCAGCAGCTTAGAGGGAGATTACGAGCAGTACTTC.

J is TRBJ1-5 and V is TRBV19; a possible D gene is TRBD1 (5 bases). This CDR3 region has 13 residues. V was cut by 6 bases and J by 2 bases, with 8 bases left in between. Germline V gene lookup returns CDR1 LNHDA and CDR2 SQIVND (reference sequence). Here the CDR3 DNA reads TGTGCCAGTAGGAGGGGCCGCAATCAGCCCCAGCATTTT. Amino acids: CASRRGRNQPQHF.

The chain joins TRBV19 to TRBJ1-5; 11 bases map to TRBD1. The germline gives CDR1 LNHDA, CDR2 SQIVND (reference sequence). The CDR3 is made up of 17 amino acids. Germline trimming cut 7 bases from V and 7 bases from J; bases unmatched to any gene: 15. CDR3 sequence: CASTLTGDRGVEQPQHF. CDR3 in DNA: TGTGCCAGTACGTTGACAGGGGACAGGGGGGTGGAACAGCCCCAGCATTTT.

The chain couples TRBV6-2 or TRBV6-3 to TRBJ2-3; weak D call: TRBD2 (6 bases). Germline lookup yields CDR1 MNHEY and CDR2 SVGEGT. The CDR3 runs 16 residues. The V end was cut by 3 bases, the J end by 1 base, with 14 bases between. CDR3 protein: CASSYPGGEGTDTQYF. In nucleotides, the CDR3 is TGTGCCAGCAGTTATCCTGGCGGGGAGGGCACAGATACGCAGTATTTT.

V usage is TRBV24-1 and J usage is TRBJ2-3; possible D gene TRBD2, 6 bases. The CDR3 is 16 amino acids. Trimming stripped 0 bases from V and 3 bases from J, with 12 bases between. Germline loops: CDR1 KGHDR, CDR2 SFDVKD. CDR3 DNA sequence: TGTGCCACCAGTGATTTGGGGGACTTGCATACAGATACGCAGTATTTT. It yields the protein CATSDLGDLHTDTQYF.

This clonotype has a count of ten or more. The chain joins TRBV4-3 to TRBJ2-6, with D unresolved. V lost 5 bases and J lost 0, with 14 bases in between. The CDR3 spans 17 residues. The germline CDR1 and CDR2 sequences are LGHNA and YSLEER. The CDR3 coding sequence is TGCGCCAGCAGCTCCGCTTTGTGGGGCTCTGGGGCCAACGTCCTGACTTTC. Amino acid sequence: CASSSALWGSGANVLTF.

This clonotype was counted at least ten times. The chain recombines TRBV7-9 with TRBJ2-3, with TRBD1 as a possible D gene (5 bases). V lost 0 bases to trimming and J lost 6 bases, with 7 bases between them. The CDR3 is made up of 13 amino acids. CDR1 and CDR2 from the germline V gene are SEHNR and FQNEAQ (reference sequence). CDR3 protein: CASSLAPGDTQYF. In DNA, the CDR3 is TGTGCCAGCAGCTTAGCGCCAGGGGATACGCAGTATTTT.

The chain has TRBV27 and TRBJ2-1; 13 positions match TRBD2. The CDR3 is made up of 16 amino acids. In germline, CDR1 is MNHEY, CDR2 SMNVEV (reference sequence). J lost 6 bases, V lost 4 bases, and 6 bases had no gene match. The CDR3 is CASSSRTSGRLNEQFF. The CDR3 nucleotides are TGTGCCAGCAGTTCACGGACTAGCGGGAGACTCAATGAGCAGTTCTTC.